These 11 T cell receptor beta chains were all obtained from the same sample, sequenced in a study of T-cell memory formation after mild COVID-19. TCRdb re-called the 5' RACE reads through MiXCR, storing one row per CDR3 protein. The sample consists of fewer than 400,000 distinct CDR3 sequences, about an eighth of them appearing once. The sequencing sample was made of PBMCs or a T cell subset sorted from them (not recorded which). These receptors were collected from a man aged 18 to 30 who had mild COVID-19 (a few samples of this study predate the infection). Cell type and time point are not known.

This clonotype has more than one count but fewer than ten. The chain carries TRBV12-3 or TRBV12-4 and TRBJ2-5; 9 bases line up with TRBD2. V shed 6 bases and J 4 bases; nucleotides not matched to a gene: 12. CDR3 length: 16 residues. The CDR3 loop reads CASSPGAGLASETQYF. The CDR3 DNA is TGTGCCAGCAGCCCGGGCGCCGGACTAGCGTCAGAGACCCAGTACTTC.

This clonotype was detected only a few times. The V and J genes are TRBV11-2 and TRBJ2-5, with 9 bases lining up with TRBD1. The CDR3 length is 15 residues. The germline CDR1 and CDR2 sequences are SGHAT and FQNNGV. V shed 4 bases, J shed 4 bases, and the junction held 7 bases outside the gene matches. The CDR3: CASSSTGGVGETQYF. The CDR3 DNA reads TGTGCCAGCAGCTCTACAGGGGGCGTGGGAGAGACCCAGTACTTC.

The chain recombines TRBV4-3 with TRBJ1-5; 7 positions agree with TRBD1. The CDR3 contains 14 residues. The junction had 3 bases not matched to a gene; V was cut back by 3 bases and J by 4 bases. Germline V gene data show CDR1 as LGHNA and CDR2 as YSLEER. The CDR3 sequence is CASSQTRGNQPQHF. CDR3 sequence (DNA): TGCGCCAGCAGCCAGACCAGGGGGAATCAGCCCCAGCATTTT.

V gene TRBV9 combines with J gene TRBJ1-4; weak D call: TRBD1 (6 bases). The V gene lost 0 bases and the J gene lost 12 bases, with 12 bases spanning the gap. CDR1 is SGDLS and CDR2 is YYNGEE in the germline V gene. The CDR3 is made up of 13 amino acids. The CDR3: CASSVGVGGELFF. As DNA, the CDR3 is TGTGCCAGCAGCGTAGGCGTAGGGGGGGAACTGTTTTTT.

This clonotype was counted between two and nine times. The gene calls are TRBV3-1 and TRBJ2-5; 7 nucleotides agree with TRBD2. CDR1 and CDR2 from the germline V gene are LGHDT and YNNKEL (reference sequence). The CDR3 has 15 amino acids. J lost 4 bases, V lost 2 bases, and 7 bases had no gene match. The CDR3 loop is CASSQPSGVLETQYF. The CDR3 DNA is TGTGCCAGCAGCCAACCTAGCGGCGTACTAGAGACCCAGTACTTC.

This clonotype has a handful of counts. The chain links TRBV29-1 to TRBJ2-3, with D unclear. V was cut by 4 bases and J by 0 bases, with 5 bases left in between. The germline V gene has CDR1 SQVTM and CDR2 ANQGSEA. This CDR3 is 12 amino acids long. CDR3 nucleotide sequence: TGCAGCGTTGGTCCCAGCACAGATACGCAGTATTTT. This gives the protein CSVGPSTDTQYF.

In its sample, this clonotype was seen a few times. V is TRBV5-1 and J is TRBJ1-6; D might be TRBD1 (5 bases). V was cut by 1 base and J by 0 bases, with 8 bases left in between. The CDR3 length is 16 residues. The germline CDR1 and CDR2 sequences are SGHRS and YFSETQ. DNA of the CDR3: TGCGCCAGCAGCTTGTCCGGGGGCTCCTATAATTCACCCCTCCACTTT. Protein sequence: CASSLSGGSYNSPLHF.

J is TRBJ2-3 and V is TRBV27, with 8 bases matching TRBD2. The V segment lost 3 bases and the J segment 6 bases; nucleotides outside the gene matches: 8. Looked up from germline, CDR1 is MNHEY and CDR2 is SMNVEV (reference sequence). The CDR3 has 15 amino acids. CDR3 nucleotides: TGTGCCAGCAGTTTGGTAGCGGGGCTCGGGGATACGCAGTATTTT. It is translated as CASSLVAGLGDTQYF.

The chain carries TRBV5-1 and TRBJ1-2; 8 nucleotides match TRBD1. Unmatched junction bases numbered 6, after V lost 4 bases and J lost 4 bases. Germline V gene sequence: CDR1 SGHRS, CDR2 YFSETQ. The CDR3 has 14 amino acids. CDR3 bases: TGCGCCAGCAGCAAGGACAGGGTCCCCTATGGCTACACCTTC. It translates to CASSKDRVPYGYTF.

The chain joins TRBV5-1 to TRBJ1-3; D ambiguous. The length of the CDR3 is 13 residues. The V end was cut by 0 bases, the J end by 4 bases, with 5 bases between. The germline V gene encodes CDR1 SGHRS and CDR2 YFSETQ. CDR3 protein: CASSLAAGNTIYF. The CDR3 nucleotides are TGCGCCAGCAGCTTGGCAGCCGGAAACACCATATATTTT.

The gene calls are TRBV10-3 and TRBJ2-3, with D tentatively TRBD1 (6 bases). The length of the CDR3 is 15 residues. The ends were cut back, 3 bases at V and 6 bases at J, with 16 bases in the middle. The V gene's germline CDR1 is ENHRY and CDR2 SYGVKD. The CDR3 DNA reads as TGTGCCATCAGTGAATCGTTACAGGGAGCCGATACGCAGTATTTT. Protein sequence: CAISESLQGADTQYF.